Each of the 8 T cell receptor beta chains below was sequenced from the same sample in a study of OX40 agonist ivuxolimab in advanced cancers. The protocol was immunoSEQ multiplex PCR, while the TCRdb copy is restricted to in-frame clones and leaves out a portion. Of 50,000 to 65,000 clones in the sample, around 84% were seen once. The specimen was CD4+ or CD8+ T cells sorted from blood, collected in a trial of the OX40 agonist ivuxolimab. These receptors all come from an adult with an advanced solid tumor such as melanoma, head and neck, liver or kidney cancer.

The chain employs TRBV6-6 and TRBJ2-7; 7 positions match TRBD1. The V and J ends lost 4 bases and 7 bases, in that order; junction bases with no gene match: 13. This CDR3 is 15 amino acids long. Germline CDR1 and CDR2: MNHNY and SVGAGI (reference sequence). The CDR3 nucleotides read TGTGCCAGCAGTTCCAGTGGGACAGACCTTCGGGAGCAGTACTTC. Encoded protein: CASSSSGTDLREQYF.

The DNA of the CDR3 is TGTGCCAGCAGCTCCTACGATTCACCCCTCCACTTT. As protein: CASSSYDSPLHF. V gene TRBV7-9 combines with J gene TRBJ1-6; D unresolved. The CDR3 runs 12 residues. Germline V gives CDR1 SEHNR, CDR2 FQNEAQ (reference sequence). With 4 bases removed from V and 8 bases from J, the gap between germline ends came to 6 bases.

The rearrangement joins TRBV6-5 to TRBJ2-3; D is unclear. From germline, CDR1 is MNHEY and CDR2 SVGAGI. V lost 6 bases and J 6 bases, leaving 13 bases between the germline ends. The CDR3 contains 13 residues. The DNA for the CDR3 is TGTGCCAGCAGGCCTCCCTTCGCGGATACGCAGTATTTT. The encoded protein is CASRPPFADTQYF.

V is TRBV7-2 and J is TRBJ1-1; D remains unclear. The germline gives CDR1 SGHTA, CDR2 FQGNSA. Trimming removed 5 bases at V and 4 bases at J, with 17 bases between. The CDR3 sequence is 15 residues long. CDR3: CASSRTLLPGTEAFF. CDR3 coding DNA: TGTGCCAGCAGCCGGACTTTACTTCCGGGCACTGAAGCTTTCTTT.

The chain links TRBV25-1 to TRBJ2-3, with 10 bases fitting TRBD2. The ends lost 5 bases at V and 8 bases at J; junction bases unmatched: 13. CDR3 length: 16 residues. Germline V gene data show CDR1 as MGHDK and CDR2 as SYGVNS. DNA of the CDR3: TGTGCCAGCAGTTCCCCTAGGGCTAGCGGGAGTAGTACGCAGTATTTT. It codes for CASSSPRASGSSTQYF. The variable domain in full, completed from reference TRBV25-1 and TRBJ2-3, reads EADIYQTPRYLVIGTGKKITLECSQTMGHDKMYWYQQDPGMELHLIHYSYGVNSTEKGDLSSESTVSRIRTEHFPLTLESARPSHTSQYLCASSSPRASGSSTQYFGPGTRLTVL.

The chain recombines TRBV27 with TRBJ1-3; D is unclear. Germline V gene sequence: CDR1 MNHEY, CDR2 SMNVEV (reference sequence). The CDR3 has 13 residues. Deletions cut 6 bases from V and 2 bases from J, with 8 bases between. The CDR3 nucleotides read TGTGCCAGCAGCCTGAACGCTGGAAACACCATATATTTT. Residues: CASSLNAGNTIYF.

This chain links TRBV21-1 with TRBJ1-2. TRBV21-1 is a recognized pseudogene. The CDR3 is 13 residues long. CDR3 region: CASSKALRGGYTF. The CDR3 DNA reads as TGTGCCAGCAGCAAAGCGCTTCGGGGTGGCTACACCTTC.

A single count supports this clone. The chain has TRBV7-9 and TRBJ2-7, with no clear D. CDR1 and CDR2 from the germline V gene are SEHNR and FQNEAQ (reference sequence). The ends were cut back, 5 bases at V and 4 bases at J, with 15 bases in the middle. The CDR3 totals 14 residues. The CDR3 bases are TGTGCCAGCAGCAGTGCGCGGCTTCCTTACGAGCAGTACTTC. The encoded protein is CASSSARLPYEQYF.